The 30 T cell receptor beta chains listed next were all sequenced from one sample in a study of blood T cell repertoires in COVID-19. Clones were sequenced by immunoSEQ multiplex PCR, and TCRdb holds only the in-frame ones, with some missing. This table has about 400,000 clones, approximately 86% appearing once. The sample was PBMCs or T cells enriched from blood (not recorded which). These receptors came from a woman aged 35 to 49 with acute COVID-19.

V and J are TRBV5-1 and TRBJ1-2; D remains unclear. Trimming took 0 bases from V and 8 from J, leaving 14 bases between them. The CDR3 extends over 14 amino acids. The germline V gene encodes CDR1 SGHRS and CDR2 YFSETQ. The CDR3 protein is CASSLGDLAEGYTF. In DNA, the CDR3 is TGCGCCAGCAGCTTGGGAGACCTAGCAGAGGGCTACACCTTC.

The V call is TRBV10-1, the J call TRBJ1-2; 11 bases align to TRBD1. The ends lost 3 bases at V and 1 base at J; junction bases unmatched: 10. Germline V lookup: CDR1 WNHNN, CDR2 SYGVQD (reference sequence). The CDR3 consists of 18 residues. CDR3 loop: CASSERTGGGLFNYGYTF. CDR3 bases: TGCGCCAGCAGTGAAAGGACAGGGGGCGGTCTGTTTAACTATGGCTACACCTTC.

The chain links TRBV5-1 to TRBJ2-5; unclear D gene. With 5 bases removed from V and 0 bases from J, the gap between germline ends came to 8 bases. The CDR3 covers 13 residues. Germline CDR1 and CDR2: SGHRS and YFSETQ. The CDR3 DNA follows: TGCGCCAGCAGTCCGGAGAACCAAGAGACCCAGTACTTC. It is translated as CASSPENQETQYF.

The chain links TRBV3-1 (or the pseudogene TRBV3-2) to TRBJ1-1; a weak D match, TRBD1 (6 bases). Germline assignment: CDR1 LGHDT and CDR2 YNNKEL (reference sequence). CDR3 length equals 16 residues. Trimming removed 3 bases from V and 3 bases from J, with 17 bases in between. This CDR3 is CASSHAGGGPDTEAFF. The CDR3 nucleotides are TGTGCCAGCAGCCACGCTGGGGGGGGGCCTGACACTGAAGCTTTCTTT.

The V gene is TRBV15, the J gene TRBJ1-1; D uncertain. Germline assignment: CDR1 LNHNV and CDR2 YYDKDF (reference sequence). V lost 5 bases and J 5 bases, leaving 18 bases between the germline ends. The CDR3 runs to 15 residues. DNA of the CDR3: TGTGCCACCAGCGATTCCAGGTACCCGGGGACTGAAGCTTTCTTT. This encodes CATSDSRYPGTEAFF.

In its sample, this clone was seen many times. The chain joins TRBV5-1 to TRBJ2-7; 8 bases map to TRBD1. The junction had 9 bases not matched to a gene; V was cut back by 6 bases and J by 4 bases. Germline lookup yields CDR1 SGHRS and CDR2 YFSETQ. CDR3 length: 14 residues. CDR3 in DNA: TGCGCCAGCATGCCTCAGGGGGCATCGTACGAGCAGTACTTC. Encoded protein: CASMPQGASYEQYF.

CDR3 amino acids: CAWSSGGAVDTQYF. The CDR3 coding sequence is TGTGCCTGGTCTAGCGGGGGGGCGGTAGATACGCAGTATTTT. The chain is built from TRBV30 and TRBJ2-3; 12 bases map to TRBD2. V shed 5 bases, J shed 5 bases, and the junction held 5 bases outside the gene matches. The CDR3 length is 14 residues. Germline V CDR1 and CDR2: GTSNPN, SVGIG (reference sequence). The full variable domain, with the rest looked up from reference TRBV30 and TRBJ2-3, is SQTIHQWPATLVQPVGSPLSLECTVEGTSNPNLYWYRQAAGRGLQLLFYSVGIGQISSEVPQNLSASRPQDRQFILSSKKLLLSDSGFYLCAWSSGGAVDTQYFGPGTRLTVL.

The CDR3 DNA sequence: TGTGCCAGCAGCGGACAGGTCCCCGAGCAGTACTTC. Its translation is CASSGQVPEQYF. J is TRBJ2-7 and V is TRBV6-5; 7 nucleotides align to TRBD1. CDR3 length equals 12 residues. Germline CDR1 and CDR2: MNHEY and SVGAGI. J was trimmed by 6 bases and V by 6 bases; bases with no gene match: 5.

The genes are TRBV18 and TRBJ2-2, with 7 bases fitting TRBD2. Germline V lookup: CDR1 KGHSH, CDR2 LQKENI. J was trimmed by 3 bases and V by 0 bases; bases with no gene match: 4. This CDR3 is built from 16 residues. CDR3 in DNA: TGTGCCAGCTCACCACCCTTTAGCGGGTACACCGGGGAGCTGTTTTTT. This encodes CASSPPFSGYTGELFF.

This clone was recorded once. The rearrangement joins TRBV3-1 (or the pseudogene TRBV3-2) to TRBJ2-5, with D possibly TRBD1 on 5 matching bases. CDR1 LGHDT and CDR2 YNNKEL come from the germline V gene (reference sequence). The CDR3 has 13 residues. Trimming took off 6 bases at V and 4 bases at J, with 12 bases between the two ends. CDR3 amino acids: CASRKLGAETQYF. In DNA form, the CDR3 reads TGTGCCAGCAGAAAATTAGGGGCAGAGACCCAGTACTTC.

The chain recombines TRBV19 with TRBJ1-1, with TRBD1 matching 8 bases. J was trimmed by 1 base and V by 0 bases; bases with no gene match: 4. Per the germline V gene, CDR1 is LNHDA and CDR2 is SQIVND (reference sequence). The CDR3 runs to 16 residues. CDR3 coding DNA: TGTGCCAGTAGTATAGACAGGGGGCGAGGGAACACTGAAGCTTTCTTT. Translating gives CASSIDRGRGNTEAFF.

The CDR3 here is CASRSSGRNTIYF. For the CDR3, the DNA is TGTGCCAGCAGGAGCTCGGGGAGGAACACCATATATTTT. The gene calls are TRBV6-5 and TRBJ1-3, with no clear D. CDR3 length equals 13 residues. Trimming cost V 6 bases and J 7 bases, with 13 bases left between them. Germline values: CDR1 MNHEY, CDR2 SVGAGI.

CDR3 loop: CASSLRTVFGDEQFF. The CDR3 DNA sequence: TGTGCCAGCAGCTTGCGGACAGTTTTTGGTGATGAGCAGTTCTTC. This sequence joins TRBV7-9 and TRBJ2-1; TRBD1 is a possible D gene (6 bases). Trimming removed 3 bases from V and 8 bases from J, with 17 bases in between. The germline gives CDR1 SEHNR, CDR2 FQNEAQ (reference sequence). This CDR3 is 15 amino acids long.

The V gene is TRBV4-1, the J gene TRBJ2-1, with 7 bases that match TRBD1. The germline gives CDR1 MGHRA, CDR2 YSYEKL. V trimming: 0 bases; J trimming: 0 bases; junction bases outside the gene matches: 2. The CDR3 has 16 amino acids. The CDR3 spells CASSQEGQSSYNEQFF. CDR3 sequence (DNA): TGCGCCAGCAGCCAAGAGGGACAGAGCTCCTACAATGAGCAGTTCTTC.

The genes are TRBV19 and TRBJ1-4; 9 nucleotides match TRBD1. Germline V gives CDR1 LNHDA, CDR2 SQIVND (reference sequence). The CDR3 is 14 residues long. Trimming cost V 6 bases and J 8 bases; bases outside gene matches: 7. The CDR3 DNA is TGTGCCAGTAGACTCCGGGACAGGGACGAAAAACTGTTTTTT. Translation gives CASRLRDRDEKLFF. The full variable domain, completed using reference TRBV19 and TRBJ1-4, is DGGITQSPKYLFRKEGQNVTLSCEQNLNHDAMYWYRQDPGQGLRLIYYSQIVNDFQKGDIAEGYSVSREKKESFPLTVTSAQKNPTAFYLCASRLRDRDEKLFFGSGTQLSVL.

This clone was recorded only once. The chain combines TRBV5-4 with TRBJ2-7; TRBD2 agrees at 11 bases. From germline, CDR1 is SGHNT and CDR2 YYREEE (reference sequence). The CDR3 runs 14 residues. V shed 1 base and J 6 bases; nucleotides not matched to a gene: 3. The CDR3 here is CASSLLAGGLEQYF. Written as DNA, the CDR3 is TGTGCCAGCAGCTTGCTAGCGGGGGGTCTCGAGCAGTACTTC.

The V call is TRBV12-3 or TRBV12-4, the J call TRBJ1-1, with TRBD1 matching 9 bases. The CDR3 is made up of 13 amino acids. V shed 5 bases, J shed 4 bases, and the junction held 2 bases outside the gene matches. CDR3 residues: CASSGQGITEAFF. The DNA of the CDR3 is TGTGCCAGCAGTGGACAGGGGATCACTGAAGCTTTCTTT.

The CDR3, as DNA: TGTGCCAGCACTAGTAGGGACAGGAACACTGAAGCTTTCTTT. Translation: CASTSRDRNTEAFF. The chain couples TRBV7-9 to TRBJ1-1; 7 bases line up with TRBD1. CDR3 length: 14 residues. The J segment lost 1 base and the V segment lost 7 bases, leaving 6 bases of the junction unmatched. CDR1 SEHNR and CDR2 FQNEAQ come from the germline V gene (reference sequence).

This clone was recorded once. The chain carries TRBV20-1 and TRBJ2-7; D is possibly TRBD1 (6 bases). V lost 7 bases, J lost 5 bases, and 12 bases lay in between. CDR3 length: 11 amino acids. Germline V gene sequence: CDR1 DFQATT, CDR2 SNEGSKA (reference sequence). The CDR3 DNA follows: TGCAGTGTTTCAGGGGCGGACGAGCAGTACTTC. Its translation is CSVSGADEQYF.

The chain employs TRBV9 and TRBJ2-3; 10 nucleotides align to TRBD2. This CDR3 region has 15 residues. Looked up from germline, CDR1 is SGDLS and CDR2 is YYNGEE. V lost 2 bases to trimming and J lost 3 bases; unmatched junction nucleotides: 3. This CDR3 is CASSVSGGVTDTQYF. The CDR3 nucleotides are TGTGCCAGCAGCGTCAGCGGGGGGGTAACAGATACGCAGTATTTT.

This chain links TRBV7-9 with TRBJ1-1; 7 bases are shared with TRBD1. Unmatched junction bases numbered 7, after V lost 6 bases and J lost 3 bases. The CDR3 runs to 14 residues. Germline V CDR1 and CDR2: SEHNR, FQNEAQ (reference sequence). As DNA, the CDR3 is TGTGCCAGCAGGGAACAGGGGTCGGACACTGAAGCTTTCTTT. This sequence encodes CASREQGSDTEAFF. The whole variable domain, remainder taken from reference TRBV7-9 and TRBJ1-1, is DTGVSQNPRHKITKRGQNVTFRCDPISEHNRLYWYRQTLGQGPEFLTYFQNEAQLEKSRLLSDRFSAERPKGSFSTLEIQRTEQGDSAMYLCASREQGSDTEAFFGQGTRLTVV.

The gene calls are TRBV5-4 and TRBJ2-1, with 7 bases aligning to TRBD1. This CDR3 region has 14 residues. CDR1 SGHNT and CDR2 YYREEE come from the germline V gene (reference sequence). J gave up 8 bases and V 4 bases, and 9 bases lay outside the gene matches. In DNA form, the CDR3 reads TGTGCCAGCAGCCTAACAGGGGTTTCGGATGAGCAGTTCTTC. This translates into CASSLTGVSDEQFF.

The J gene is TRBJ1-1, the V gene TRBV2; a possible D gene is TRBD1 (6 bases). Trimming cost V 2 bases and J 3 bases, with 10 bases left between them. The germline gives CDR1 SNHLY, CDR2 FYNNEI. The CDR3 sequence is 14 residues long. The CDR3 nucleotides are TGTGCCAGCAGTGAAAACAGGGCCTACACTGAAGCTTTCTTT. It encodes CASSENRAYTEAFF.

The CDR3 DNA reads as TGTGCCAGCAGCTCCACAGGTAGCGGCGCCTACGAGCAGTACTTC. Protein: CASSSTGSGAYEQYF. V is TRBV6-6 and J is TRBJ2-7; a possible D gene is TRBD2 (6 bases). Trimming removed 6 bases from V and 2 bases from J, with 17 bases in between. The CDR3 length is 15 residues. Germline V gene sequence: CDR1 MNHNY, CDR2 SVGAGI (reference sequence).

This sequence joins TRBV4-2 and TRBJ1-1; D is unclear. Germline V gene data show CDR1 as LGHNA and CDR2 as YNFKEQ. The CDR3 is 13 residues long. Trimming pared 4 bases from V and 0 bases from J, leaving 6 bases between. DNA for the CDR3: TGTGCCAGCAGCCCCAGGATGAACACTGAAGCTTTCTTT. The encoded protein is CASSPRMNTEAFF.

The V gene is TRBV2, the J gene TRBJ1-6; D call uncertain. The CDR3 is 15 residues long. V was shortened by 8 bases and J by 3 bases, with 14 bases between the two germline ends. In germline, CDR1 is SNHLY, CDR2 FYNNEI. This chain's CDR3 is CASSEKSGYNSPLHF. CDR3 sequence (DNA): TGTGCCAGCTCGGAGAAAAGCGGCTATAATTCACCCCTCCACTTT.

This chain connects TRBV5-6 to TRBJ1-6; TRBD1 matches at 9 bases. V shed 2 bases and J 6 bases; nucleotides not matched to a gene: 3. CDR1 and CDR2 from the germline V gene are SGHDT and YYEEEE. There are 15 residues in the CDR3. CDR3: CASSFWDRANSPLHF. For the CDR3, the DNA is TGTGCCAGCAGCTTCTGGGACAGGGCTAATTCACCCCTCCACTTT. Combining the CDR3 with reference TRBV5-6 and TRBJ1-6 gives the whole variable domain DAGVTQSPTHLIKTRGQQVTLRCSPKSGHDTVSWYQQALGQGPQFIFQYYEEEERQRGNFPDRFSGHQFPNYSSELNVNALLLGDSALYLCASSFWDRANSPLHFGNGTRLTVT.

For this clone: The sample carries other DNA sequences with the same CDR3. The chain uses TRBV6-5 and TRBJ1-1; D may be TRBD1 (5 bases). Germline CDR1 reads MNHEY; CDR2 reads SVGAGI. V was shortened by 0 bases and J by 5 bases, with 13 bases between the two germline ends. The CDR3 spans 15 residues. CDR3 loop: CASSYSSRVGTEAFF. The CDR3 region has the DNA TGTGCCAGCAGTTACTCGAGCAGGGTGGGTACTGAAGCTTTCTTT.

This rearrangement joins TRBV19 to TRBJ2-1; 11 nucleotides agree with TRBD1. This CDR3 contains 16 residues. From germline, CDR1 is LNHDA and CDR2 SQIVND (reference sequence). The V segment lost 1 base and the J segment 7 bases; nucleotides outside the gene matches: 6. For the CDR3, the DNA is TGTGCCAGTAGTATAGGCGGGACAGGGGGGAGGAATGAGCAGTTCTTC. This gives the protein CASSIGGTGGRNEQFF.

This chain uses TRBV24-1 with TRBJ2-2; D unresolved. The CDR3 loop spans 14 amino acids. Germline values: CDR1 KGHDR, CDR2 SFDVKD. V lost 3 bases to trimming and J lost 7 bases, with 11 bases between them. The CDR3 bases are TGTGCCACCAGTGATCCGCTTTTCGGCGGGGAGCTGTTTTTT. Its protein is CATSDPLFGGELFF.